This T cell receptor beta chain was sequenced during a study of human T cells and chemical hapten exposure. Looking at the study overall: Per-sample variation in TCR yield stemmed mainly from small pooled library volume differences. Whole-study results and caveats: The number of TCRs over 1 in 1000 frequency stayed unchanged after DPC.

In the library, unique molecular identifiers were attached to individual cDNA molecules. TCRdb reprocessed the RACE reads via MiXCR and lists one record per CDR3 protein. The sample contains around 130,000 distinct CDR3 sequences, roughly 9% of which appear only once. Remarks on this clonotype: Its antigen remains unknown.

V shed 7 bases and J shed 7 bases, with 10 bases lying between them. The germline V gene encodes CDR1 MNHEY and CDR2 SVGEGT. The CDR3 runs 11 residues. The time point denotes: healthy volunteer bleed at 2 weeks. It was from unfractionated whole blood that total RNA was extracted. The chain links TRBV6-2 or TRBV6-3 to TRBJ1-1; TRBD1 is a possible D gene (6 bases). This receptor was taken from a male donor in good health. Some clones in this sample may be carry-over from other donors' samples. Sequenced material: whole blood. The CDR3 sequence: CASTGAVEAFF. CDR3 sequence (DNA): TGTGCCAGCACGGGGGCGGTTGAAGCTTTCTTT.